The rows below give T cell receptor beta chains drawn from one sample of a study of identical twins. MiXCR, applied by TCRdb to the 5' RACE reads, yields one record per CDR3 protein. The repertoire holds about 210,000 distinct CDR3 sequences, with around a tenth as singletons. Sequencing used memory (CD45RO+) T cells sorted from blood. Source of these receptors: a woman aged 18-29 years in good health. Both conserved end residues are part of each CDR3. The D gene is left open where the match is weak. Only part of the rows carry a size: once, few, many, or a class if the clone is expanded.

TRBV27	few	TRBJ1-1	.	CASKFPEGEAFF	TGTGCCAGCAAATTTCCCGAGGGGGAAGCTTTCTTT
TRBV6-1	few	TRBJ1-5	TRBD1	CASSARTGNQPQHF	TGTGCCAGCAGTGCCAGGACAGGAAATCAGCCCCAGCATTTT
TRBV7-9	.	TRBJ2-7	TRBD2	CASTPRGSRRNEQYF	TGTGCCAGCACTCCGCGGGGGAGCCGTCGGAACGAGCAGTACTTC
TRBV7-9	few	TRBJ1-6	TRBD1	CASSRTGANGNSPLHF	TGTGCCAGCAGCAGAACAGGGGCGAACGGGAATTCACCCCTCCACTTT
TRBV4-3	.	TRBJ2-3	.	CASSHNQKPTDTQYF	TGCGCCAGCAGCCACAACCAGAAACCCACAGATACGCAGTATTTT
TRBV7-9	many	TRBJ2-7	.	CASSFLPAYEQYF	TGTGCCAGCAGCTTCCTTCCCGCCTACGAGCAGTACTTC
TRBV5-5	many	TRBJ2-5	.	CASSQGRIQETQYF	TGTGCCAGCAGCCAAGGACGGATCCAAGAGACCCAGTACTTC
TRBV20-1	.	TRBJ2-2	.	CSASFTTNTGELFF	TGCAGTGCTAGTTTTACAACGAACACCGGGGAGCTGTTTTTT
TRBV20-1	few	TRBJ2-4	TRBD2	CSATLAGVDNIQYF	TGCAGTGCTACCTTAGCGGGAGTGGATAACATTCAGTACTTC
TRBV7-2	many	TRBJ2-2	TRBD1	CASSTRDSLTGELFF	TGTGCCAGCAGCACACGGGACAGCCTGACCGGGGAGCTGTTTTTT
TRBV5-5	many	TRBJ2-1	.	CASSLIGGSPRVYEQFF	TGTGCCAGCAGCTTGATCGGTGGCAGCCCCAGGGTCTATGAGCAGTTCTTC
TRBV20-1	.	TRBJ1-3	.	CSARDFGVGSGNTIYF	TGCAGTGCTAGAGATTTCGGCGTTGGCTCTGGAAACACCATATATTTT
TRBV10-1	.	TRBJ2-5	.	CASKTQQETQYF	TGCGCCAGCAAGACCCAACAGGAGACCCAGTACTTC
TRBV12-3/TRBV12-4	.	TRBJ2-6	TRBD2	CTFSPGGGLAGANVLTF	TGTACCTTCTCCCCGGGGGGGGGTCTAGCTGGGGCCAACGTCCTGACTTTC
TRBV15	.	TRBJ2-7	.	CATSRGQGSYEQYF	TGTGCCACCAGCAGGGGCCAGGGTTCCTACGAGCAGTACTTC
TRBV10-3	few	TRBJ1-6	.	CAIKDAYNSPLHF	TGTGCCATCAAGGACGCCTATAATTCACCCCTCCACTTT
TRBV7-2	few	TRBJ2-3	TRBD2	CASSEGTSGADTQYF	TGTGCCAGCAGCGAAGGGACTAGCGGGGCAGATACGCAGTATTTT
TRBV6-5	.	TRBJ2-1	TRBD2	CASSYGRGSGNEQFF	TGTGCCAGCAGTTACGGGCGGGGGTCCGGGAATGAGCAGTTCTTC
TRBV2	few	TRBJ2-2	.	CASSVSGRGELFF	TGTGCCAGCAGCGTAAGCGGTCGGGGGGAGCTGTTTTTT
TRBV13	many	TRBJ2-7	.	CASSWSMEQYF	TGTGCCAGCAGCTGGTCCATGGAGCAGTACTTC
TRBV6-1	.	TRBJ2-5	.	CASKPGTGEETQYF	TGTGCCAGCAAGCCGGGGACTGGAGAAGAGACCCAGTACTTC
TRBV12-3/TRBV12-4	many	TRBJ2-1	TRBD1	CASSPTGSAYNEQFF	TGTGCCAGCAGCCCGACAGGGTCGGCCTACAATGAGCAGTTCTTC
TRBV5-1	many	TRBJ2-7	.	CASSFQGMTYEQYF	TGCGCCAGCAGCTTCCAGGGTATGACCTACGAGCAGTACTTC
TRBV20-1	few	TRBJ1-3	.	CSATRQDSGNTIYF	TGCAGTGCTACACGACAGGACTCTGGAAACACCATATATTTT
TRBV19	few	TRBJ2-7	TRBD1	CASSILQGATYEQYF	TGTGCCAGTAGTATATTGCAGGGGGCGACCTACGAGCAGTACTTC